Below are 14 T cell receptor beta chains sequenced from a single sample in a study of OX40 agonist ivuxolimab in advanced cancers. Sequencing was performed with immunoSEQ multiplex PCR; in TCRdb, only in-frame clones are kept and a portion is missing. The sample has under 85,000 clones; over 85% are singletons. The specimen was CD4+ or CD8+ T cells sorted from blood, collected in a trial of the OX40 agonist ivuxolimab. These receptors were taken from an adult with an advanced solid tumor such as melanoma, head and neck, liver or kidney cancer.

The chain couples TRBV28 to TRBJ1-1, with 7 nucleotides matching TRBD1. V gave up 6 bases and J gave up 4 bases; unmatched junction bases: 5. The CDR3 totals 13 residues. In germline, CDR1 is MDHEN, CDR2 SYDVKM. The CDR3: CASSLDRRTEAFF. The CDR3 DNA is TGTGCCAGCAGCTTGGACAGGCGCACTGAAGCTTTCTTT.

The V and J genes are TRBV11-2 and TRBJ2-5; a weak D match, TRBD2 (6 bases). V lost 5 bases, J lost 11 bases, and 12 bases lay in between. The germline V gene has CDR1 SGHAT and CDR2 FQNNGV. CDR3 size: 11 residues. CDR3: CASSPTGEQYF. The CDR3 DNA sequence: TGTGCCAGCAGCCCAACGGGGGAGCAGTACTTC. Based on the CDR3 plus reference TRBV11-2 and TRBJ2-5, the full variable domain is EAGVAQSPRYKIIEKRQSVAFWCNPISGHATLYWYQQILGQGPKLLIQFQNNGVVDDSQLPKDRFSAERLKGVDSTLKIQPAKLEDSAVYLCASSPTGEQYFGPGTRLLVL.

J is TRBJ1-2 and V is TRBV30, with D unresolved. V was shortened by 0 bases and J by 3 bases, with 14 bases between the two germline ends. The CDR3 spans 15 residues. Germline V lookup: CDR1 GTSNPN, CDR2 SVGIG (reference sequence). The CDR3 DNA is TGTGCCTGGAGTGTAGTCCCCGGGAGCTACTATGGCTACACCTTC. Its translation is CAWSVVPGSYYGYTF.

The rearrangement links TRBV5-1 to TRBJ2-7; TRBD2 aligns across 10 bases. Losses at the gene ends were 0 bases for V and 12 bases for J; bases not matched to a gene: 9. There are 14 residues in the CDR3. Germline CDR1 is SGHRS and CDR2 is YFSETQ. The CDR3 spells CASSLEASGSGRYF. The CDR3 nucleotides read TGCGCCAGCAGCTTGGAGGCTAGCGGGAGTGGACGGTACTTC.

The chain combines TRBV5-4 with TRBJ1-1, with 7 bases identical to TRBD1. The germline gives CDR1 SGHNT, CDR2 YYREEE (reference sequence). This CDR3 has 14 residues. J lost 6 bases, V lost 0 bases, and 5 bases had no gene match. CDR3 protein: CASSLEGASAEAFF. The CDR3 DNA follows: TGTGCCAGCAGCTTGGAGGGGGCGTCGGCTGAAGCTTTCTTT.

In this sample, this clone turned up once. The rearrangement joins TRBV4-1 to TRBJ2-5, with 8 bases that match TRBD2. The CDR3 is 17 residues long. Unmatched junction bases numbered 13, after V lost 4 bases and J lost 3 bases. Per germline, CDR1 MGHRA and CDR2 YSYEKL. The CDR3 reads CASSPPSREGPEETQYF. CDR3 in DNA: TGCGCCAGCAGCCCCCCGTCCCGGGAGGGCCCGGAAGAGACCCAGTACTTC.

This chain uses TRBV6-1 with TRBJ2-1, with D tentatively TRBD2 (5 bases). The CDR3 is 16 residues long. Trimming pared 4 bases from V and 8 bases from J, leaving 21 bases between. CDR1 MNHNS and CDR2 SASEGT come from the germline V gene. In DNA form, the CDR3 reads TGTGCCAGCAGTGTCAAGTACTTTGACTATGTCGATGAGCAGTTCTTC. This translates into CASSVKYFDYVDEQFF.

This rearrangement joins TRBV23-1 to TRBJ2-3; D is uncertain. TRBV23-1 is noted as an ORF with a role that remains uncertain. CDR3 length: 12 amino acids. V lost 2 bases, J lost 8 bases, and 8 bases lay in between. This CDR3 reads CASSQPFGTQYF. CDR3 nucleotide sequence: TGCGCCAGCAGTCAACCGTTTGGTACGCAGTATTTT.

The genes are TRBV29-1 and TRBJ2-5; D is unclear. Germline V gives CDR1 SQVTM, CDR2 ANQGSEA. The CDR3 totals 12 residues. The V and J ends lost 8 bases and 4 bases respectively, with 14 bases between them. CDR3 coding DNA: TGCAGCTCGATCGGGTTCGGAGAGACCCAGTACTTC. Its translation: CSSIGFGETQYF.

The chain has TRBV5-4 and TRBJ1-1; maybe TRBD1 (6 bases). Per germline, CDR1 SGHNT and CDR2 YYREEE (reference sequence). Trimming stripped 3 bases from V and 4 bases from J, with 13 bases between. The CDR3 has 14 amino acids. In DNA, the CDR3 is TGTGCCAGCAGCTCGAACAGGGTAAGCACTGAAGCTTTCTTT. It is translated as CASSSNRVSTEAFF.

The V gene is TRBV7-9, the J gene TRBJ1-2, with 11 bases lining up with TRBD1. This CDR3 has 17 residues. Germline CDR1 is SEHNR and CDR2 is FQNEAQ (reference sequence). Losses at the gene ends were 6 bases for V and 4 bases for J; bases not matched to a gene: 13. Written as DNA, the CDR3 is TGTGCCAGCAGTTTTACTCAGGGACAGGGGGTTAGCTATGGCTACACCTTC. It is translated as CASSFTQGQGVSYGYTF.

This clone was counted a few times. The rearrangement links TRBV19 to TRBJ1-1; tentative D call: TRBD1 (5 bases). Deletions cut 4 bases from V and 4 bases from J, with 10 bases between. The CDR3 consists of 13 residues. Germline CDR1 reads LNHDA; CDR2 reads SQIVND (reference sequence). The DNA for the CDR3 is TGTGCCAGTAGTAGCTTTGGGACCACTGAAGCTTTCTTT. The encoded protein is CASSSFGTTEAFF.

The chain carries TRBV7-8 and TRBJ2-1; TRBD2 matches 7 bases. There are 14 residues in the CDR3. The V segment lost 1 base and the J segment 3 bases; nucleotides outside the gene matches: 0. Germline V gene sequence: CDR1 SGHVS, CDR2 FQNEAQ. CDR3 sequence reads: CASSLGTSYNEQFF. The CDR3 bases are TGTGCCAGCAGCTTAGGGACTAGCTACAATGAGCAGTTCTTC. Combining the CDR3 with reference TRBV7-8 and TRBJ2-1 gives the whole variable domain GAGVSQSPRYKVAKRGQDVALRCDPISGHVSLFWYQQALGQGPEFLTYFQNEAQLDKSGLPSDRFFAERPEGSVSTLKIQRTQQEDSAVYLCASSLGTSYNEQFFGPGTRLTVL.

The gene calls are TRBV6-6 and TRBJ2-7; D uncertain. The CDR3 runs to 13 residues. Deletions cut 4 bases from V and 5 bases from J, with 12 bases between. Germline loops: CDR1 MNHNY, CDR2 SVGAGI (reference sequence). CDR3 in amino acids: CASSSTPGDEQYF. CDR3 DNA sequence: TGTGCCAGCAGTTCCACCCCAGGAGACGAGCAGTACTTC.